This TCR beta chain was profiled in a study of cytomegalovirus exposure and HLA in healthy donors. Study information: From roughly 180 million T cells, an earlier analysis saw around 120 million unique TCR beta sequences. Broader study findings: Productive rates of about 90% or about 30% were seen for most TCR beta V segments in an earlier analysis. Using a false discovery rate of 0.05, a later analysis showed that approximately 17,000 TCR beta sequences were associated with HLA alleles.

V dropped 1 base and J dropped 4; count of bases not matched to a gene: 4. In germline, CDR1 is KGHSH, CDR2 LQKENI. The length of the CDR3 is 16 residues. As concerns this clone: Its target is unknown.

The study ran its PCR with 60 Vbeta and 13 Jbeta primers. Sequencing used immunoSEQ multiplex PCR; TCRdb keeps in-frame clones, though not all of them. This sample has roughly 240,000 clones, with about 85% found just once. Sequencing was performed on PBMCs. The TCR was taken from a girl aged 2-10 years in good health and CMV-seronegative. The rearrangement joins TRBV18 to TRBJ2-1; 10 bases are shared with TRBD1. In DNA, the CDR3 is TGTGCCAGCTCACCACGGACAGGGGGATATTACAATGAGCAGTTCTTC. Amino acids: CASSPRTGGYYNEQFF. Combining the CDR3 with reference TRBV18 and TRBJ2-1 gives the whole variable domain NAGVMQNPRHLVRRRGQEARLRCSPMKGHSHVYWYRQLPEEGLKFMVYLQKENIIDESGMPKERFSAEFPKEGPSILRIQQVVRGDSAAYFCASSPRTGGYYNEQFFGPGTRLTVL.